This TCR beta chain derives from a study of cytomegalovirus exposure and HLA in healthy donors. CDR1 is MGHRA, CDR2 YSYEKL, per germline. The CDR3 sequence is 16 residues long. Deletions cut 0 bases from V and 0 bases from J, with 9 bases between. Use of 60 Vbeta and 13 Jbeta primers characterized the PCR. Generated by immunoSEQ multiplex PCR, the TCRdb table keeps only in-frame clones and is missing some. The data show some 120,000 clones, roughly four fifths seen once. Broader study findings: Sequencing likely caused a cluster of highly shared sequence variants. Some V segments (TRBV6-2 and TRBV6-3 among them) were excluded as indistinguishable.

Points on this clone: What it binds is not known.

Although they were nominally healthy when sampled, donors likely had unrecorded immune exposures. This chain links TRBV4-1 with TRBJ1-3; D unclear. The source of this sequence is a man between 50 and 59 years old in good health and CMV-seronegative. Specimen: PBMCs. CDR3 region: CASSQEPRSSGNTIYF. DNA of the CDR3: TGCGCCAGCAGCCAAGAACCCCGCAGCTCTGGAAACACCATATATTTT.